Presented here are 18 T cell receptor beta chains from one specimen sequenced in a study of blood T cell repertoires in COVID-19. Data came from immunoSEQ multiplex PCR; TCRdb stores just in-frame clones and leaves some out. The sample records fewer than 110,000 clones, approximately 80% being singletons. Sequences were obtained from peripheral blood. The receptors were sampled from a human donor in a cohort sampled during active COVID-19.

The chain has TRBV7-2 and TRBJ2-1; D perhaps matches TRBD2 (5 bases). In germline, CDR1 is SGHTA, CDR2 FQGNSA. This CDR3 has 13 amino acids. The ends were cut back, 6 bases at V and 0 bases at J, with 6 bases in the middle. DNA for the CDR3: TGTGCCAGCAGGGGGAGCTCCTACAATGAGCAGTTCTTC. As protein: CASRGSSYNEQFF.

This chain links TRBV19 with TRBJ1-2, with 8 bases identical to TRBD1. The germline V gene has CDR1 LNHDA and CDR2 SQIVND (reference sequence). V lost 7 bases to trimming and J lost 8 bases; unmatched junction nucleotides: 12. The CDR3 runs to 14 residues. Here the CDR3 DNA reads TGTGCCAGTAAAGCGGACAGGGCCCGACCAGGCTACACCTTC. It specifies CASKADRARPGYTF. The full variable domain, with the rest looked up from reference TRBV19 and TRBJ1-2, is DGGITQSPKYLFRKEGQNVTLSCEQNLNHDAMYWYRQDPGQGLRLIYYSQIVNDFQKGDIAEGYSVSREKKESFPLTVTSAQKNPTAFYLCASKADRARPGYTFGSGTRLTVV.

The genes are TRBV5-1 and TRBJ2-3, with D maybe TRBD2 (6 bases). The CDR3 has 14 amino acids. Trimming shortened V by 4 bases and J by 4 bases, and 13 bases separated the two germline ends. CDR1 and CDR2 (germline): SGHRS, YFSETQ. Here the CDR3 DNA reads TGCGCCAGCAGCCAGGACTTAGCGGCAGATACGCAGTATTTT. This translates into CASSQDLAADTQYF.

This chain uses TRBV5-1 with TRBJ2-5; TRBD2 matches at 7 bases. V lost 3 bases to trimming and J lost 3 bases; unmatched junction nucleotides: 5. The CDR3 extends over 14 amino acids. Germline CDR1 and CDR2: SGHRS and YFSETQ. In nucleotides, the CDR3 is TGCGCCAGCAGCTCAGGCGGGACTAAAGAGACCCAGTACTTC. As protein: CASSSGGTKETQYF.

The rearrangement joins TRBV19 to TRBJ1-2; 10 bases are a match to TRBD1. The CDR3 spans 13 residues. After removal of 8 bases from V and 3 bases from J, the junction contained 3 bases not matched to a gene. Germline CDR1 LNHDA, CDR2 SQIVND (reference sequence). CDR3 DNA sequence: TGTGCCAGTGGGGGACAGGGGTACTATGGCTACACCTTC. This codes for CASGGQGYYGYTF.

For this clone: Other DNA sequences in this sample translate to the same CDR3. V is TRBV5-1 and J is TRBJ1-6; 7 nucleotides match TRBD1. Trimming removed 4 bases from V and 6 bases from J; junction bases left unmatched: 4. Germline CDR1 and CDR2: SGHRS and YFSETQ. CDR3 length equals 14 residues. This chain's CDR3 is CASSNGTVNSPLHF. The CDR3 coding sequence is TGCGCCAGCAGCAACGGGACAGTTAATTCACCCCTCCACTTT.

This chain links TRBV7-2 with TRBJ2-7, with 8 bases lining up with TRBD2. This CDR3 has 15 amino acids. V lost 5 bases, J lost 3 bases, and 9 bases stayed unmatched. Germline CDR1 reads SGHTA; CDR2 reads FQGNSA. Here the CDR3 DNA reads TGTGCCAGCAGCCTACCGGGACTAGGGGGCTACGAGCAGTACTTC. Translated, it gives CASSLPGLGGYEQYF.

J is TRBJ1-5 and V is TRBV29-1; tentative D call: TRBD1 (5 bases). The CDR3 consists of 13 residues. Germline lookup yields CDR1 SQVTM and CDR2 ANQGSEA. Trimming removed 6 bases at V and 2 bases at J, with 11 bases between. As DNA, the CDR3 is TGCAGCGTGCGCGGGGGTGGCAATCAGCCCCAGCATTTT. This codes for CSVRGGGNQPQHF.

The gene calls are TRBV2 and TRBJ1-6; D may be TRBD1 (5 bases). The V gene lost 6 bases and the J gene lost 7 bases, with 16 bases spanning the gap. CDR3 length: 15 amino acids. Looked up from germline, CDR1 is SNHLY and CDR2 is FYNNEI. The CDR3 DNA is TGTGCCAGCAGCTTGGGTCAGGGAAGGAATTCACCCCTCCACTTT. Encoded protein: CASSLGQGRNSPLHF.

The chain carries TRBV12-3 or TRBV12-4 and TRBJ1-2, with 7 bases fitting TRBD1. V shed 7 bases and J 4 bases; nucleotides not matched to a gene: 6. The CDR3 loop spans 13 amino acids. The CDR3: CASTEGQFYGYTF. DNA for the CDR3: TGTGCCAGCACCGAGGGACAGTTCTATGGCTACACCTTC.

The J gene is TRBJ2-7, the V gene TRBV25-1, with TRBD2 identical over 7 bases. Germline lookup yields CDR1 MGHDK and CDR2 SYGVNS. CDR3 length equals 12 residues. V lost 7 bases to trimming and J lost 9 bases; unmatched junction nucleotides: 9. CDR3 DNA: TGTGCCAGCAAAACAGGACCGGGGGGGCAGTACTTC. This gives the protein CASKTGPGGQYF.

CDR3 bases: TGTGCCAGCAGCCAAGGGGACAGAATAGCCAAAAACATTCAGTACTTC. Its translation: CASSQGDRIAKNIQYF. The V gene is TRBV5-6, the J gene TRBJ2-4, with TRBD1 matching 7 bases. Germline-derived CDR1 and CDR2 are SGHDT and YYEEEE. J lost 0 bases, V lost 4 bases, and 7 bases had no gene match. This CDR3 has 16 residues.

The V call is TRBV21-1, the J call TRBJ2-4; the DNA was not compared with TRBD2, the D call given in the table. TRBV21-1 is tagged as a pseudogene. CDR3 size: 17 residues. CDR3 nucleotides: TGTGCCAGCAGCAAAGTCCGCGGGGGCGAAGCCAAAAACATTCAGTACTTC. This encodes CASSKVRGGEAKNIQYF.

CDR3 residues: CSVGGGTEIGYTF. CDR3 nucleotides: TGCAGCGTTGGGGGAGGTACCGAGATTGGCTACACCTTC. The rearrangement joins TRBV29-1 to TRBJ1-2; no clear D gene. The germline V gene has CDR1 SQVTM and CDR2 ANQGSEA. Trimming took off 4 bases at V and 7 bases at J, with 16 bases between the two ends. The length of the CDR3 is 13 residues.

The chain carries TRBV2 and TRBJ1-1; TRBD1 aligns across 8 bases. The V and J ends lost 4 bases and 8 bases, in that order; junction bases with no gene match: 9. The CDR3 is 14 amino acids. Germline lookup yields CDR1 SNHLY and CDR2 FYNNEI. The CDR3 sequence: CASSANRWTGEAFF. The DNA of the CDR3 is TGTGCCAGCAGTGCAAACCGCTGGACAGGGGAAGCTTTCTTT. Looking up the rest from reference TRBV2 and TRBJ1-1 gives the full variable domain: EPEVTQTPSHQVTQMGQEVILRCVPISNHLYFYWYRQILGQKVEFLVSFYNNEISEKSEIFDDQFSVERPDGSNFTLKIRSTKLEDSAMYFCASSANRWTGEAFFGQGTRLTVV.

This chain's CDR3 is CASSSRGGSGNTIYF. CDR3 nucleotide sequence: TGTGCCAGTAGCTCCAGAGGGGGCTCTGGAAACACCATATATTTT. V is TRBV19 and J is TRBJ1-3, with D perhaps matching TRBD1 (6 bases). The CDR3 totals 15 residues. The germline V and J ends were trimmed by 6 bases and 0 bases, with 12 bases remaining between them. Germline CDR1 is LNHDA and CDR2 is SQIVND (reference sequence).

The table lists this clone with a count of one. The chain uses TRBV21-1 and TRBJ1-1; the table assigns TRBD1, which was not confirmed against the DNA. TRBV21-1 is noted as a pseudogene. The CDR3 spans 13 residues. CDR3 in amino acids: CASSTTIDKSAFF. The CDR3, as DNA: TGTGCCAGCAGCACCACCATCGACAAGAGCGCTTTCTTT.

This rearrangement joins TRBV7-2 to TRBJ2-5; TRBD2 aligns across 9 bases. CDR3 length equals 15 residues. With 5 bases clipped from V and 7 bases from J, the junction kept 11 bases outside the gene matches. Germline V gene data show CDR1 as SGHTA and CDR2 as FQGNSA. The CDR3 spells CASSRSSGGGGTQYF. CDR3 in DNA: TGTGCCAGCAGCCGGAGTAGCGGGGGTGGGGGGACCCAGTACTTC.